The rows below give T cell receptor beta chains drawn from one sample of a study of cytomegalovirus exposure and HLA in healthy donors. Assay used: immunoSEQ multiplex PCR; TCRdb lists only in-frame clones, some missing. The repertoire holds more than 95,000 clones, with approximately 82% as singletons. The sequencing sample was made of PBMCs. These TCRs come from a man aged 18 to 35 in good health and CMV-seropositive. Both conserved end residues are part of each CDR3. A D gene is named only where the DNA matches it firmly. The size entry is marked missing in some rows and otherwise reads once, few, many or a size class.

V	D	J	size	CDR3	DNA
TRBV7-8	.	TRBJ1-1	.	CASSRPEGRANTEAFF	TGTGCCAGCAGCCGCCCCGAAGGGCGGGCGAACACTGAAGCTTTCTTT
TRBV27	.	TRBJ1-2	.	CASRSSGVGNGYTF	TGTGCCAGCAGATCATCAGGGGTGGGGAATGGCTACACCTTC
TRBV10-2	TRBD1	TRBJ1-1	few	CASRGQGNTEAFF	TGCGCCAGCAGGGGACAGGGGAACACTGAAGCTTTCTTT
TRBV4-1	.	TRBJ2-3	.	CASSPQLSTDTQYF	TGCGCCAGCAGCCCCCAACTTAGCACAGATACGCAGTATTTT
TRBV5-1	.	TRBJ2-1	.	CASSLFGGNEQFF	TGCGCCAGCAGCTTGTTCGGAGGCAATGAGCAGTTCTTC
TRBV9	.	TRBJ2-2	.	CASSRNTGELFF	TGTGCCAGCAGTCGTAACACCGGGGAGCTGTTTTTT
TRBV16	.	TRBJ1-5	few	CASSLGGPRDQPQHF	TGTGCCAGCAGCCTCGGTGGGCCGCGGGATCAGCCCCAGCATTTT
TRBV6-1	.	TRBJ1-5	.	CASSLKMGGQPQHF	TGTGCCAGCAGCCTTAAAATGGGGGGTCAGCCCCAGCATTTT
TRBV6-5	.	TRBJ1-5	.	CASSPGPGGNQPQHF	TGTGCCAGCAGTCCCGGCCCAGGGGGCAATCAGCCCCAGCATTTT
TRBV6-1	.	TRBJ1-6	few	CASSEAGSSSYNSPLHF	TGTGCCAGCAGTGAAGCCGGTTCAAGCTCCTATAATTCACCCCTCCACTTT
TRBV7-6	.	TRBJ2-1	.	CASSNGGSSYNEQFF	TGTGCCAGCAGCAACGGGGGATCCTCCTACAATGAGCAGTTCTTC
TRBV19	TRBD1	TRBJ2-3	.	CASSLDRGTDTQYF	TGTGCCAGTAGTTTAGACAGGGGGACAGATACGCAGTATTTT
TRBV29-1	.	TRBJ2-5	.	CSVAKFEGTQETQYF	TGCAGCGTTGCAAAGTTCGAGGGAACGCAAGAGACCCAGTACTTC
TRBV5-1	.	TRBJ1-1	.	CASSLPSGSDTEAFF	TGCGCCAGCAGCCTCCCATCCGGTTCGGACACTGAAGCTTTCTTT
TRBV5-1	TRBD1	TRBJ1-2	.	CASSPDRGYGYTF	TGCGCCAGCAGCCCGGACAGGGGGTATGGCTACACCTTC
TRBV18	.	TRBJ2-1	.	CASSPLDTRYPNEQFF	TGTGCCAGCTCACCCCTGGACACCCGATACCCTAATGAGCAGTTCTTC